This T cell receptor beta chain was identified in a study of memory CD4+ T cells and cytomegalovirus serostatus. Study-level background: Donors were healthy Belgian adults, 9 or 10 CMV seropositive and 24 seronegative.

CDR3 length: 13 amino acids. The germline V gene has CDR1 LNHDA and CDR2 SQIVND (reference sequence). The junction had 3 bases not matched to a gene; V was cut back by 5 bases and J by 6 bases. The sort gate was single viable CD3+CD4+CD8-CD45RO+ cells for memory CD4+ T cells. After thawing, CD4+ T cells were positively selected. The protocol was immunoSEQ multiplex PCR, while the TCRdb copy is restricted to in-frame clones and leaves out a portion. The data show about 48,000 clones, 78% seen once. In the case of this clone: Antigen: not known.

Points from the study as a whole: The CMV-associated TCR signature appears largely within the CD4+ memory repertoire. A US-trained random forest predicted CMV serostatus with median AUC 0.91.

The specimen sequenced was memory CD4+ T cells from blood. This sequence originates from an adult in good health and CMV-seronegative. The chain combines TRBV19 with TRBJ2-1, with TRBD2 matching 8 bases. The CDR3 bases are TGTGCCAGTAGTCAACTAGCGGTCAATGAGCAGTTCTTC. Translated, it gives CASSQLAVNEQFF. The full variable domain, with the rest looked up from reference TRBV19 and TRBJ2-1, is DGGITQSPKYLFRKEGQNVTLSCEQNLNHDAMYWYRQDPGQGLRLIYYSQIVNDFQKGDIAEGYSVSREKKESFPLTVTSAQKNPTAFYLCASSQLAVNEQFFGPGTRLTVL.